This is a list of T cell receptor beta chains from one sample in a study of long-term antiretroviral therapy in people with HIV. Using immunoSEQ multiplex PCR, the repertoire was profiled, and TCRdb retains in-frame clones only, with some absent. The table has about 14,000 clones, 70% to 90% seen once. The specimen was unsorted PBMCs, collected 6.2 years after starting antiretroviral therapy. The source of these receptors is a man aged 35 to 55 with HIV. Each CDR3 is given with its conserved first and last residue. The order of the fields is J gene, clone size, D gene, V gene, CDR3 protein, CDR3 DNA. The D gene is left open where the match is weak. Part of the rows lack a size; the others show once, few, many or a class for expanded clones.

J gene: TRBJ2-6; clone size: .; D gene: TRBD1; V gene: TRBV2; CDR3 protein: CASSGMTTRDRSTEGANVLTF; CDR3 DNA: TGTGCCAGCAGTGGGATGACGACGAGGGACAGGAGTACGGAGGGGGCCAACGTCCTGACTTTC
J gene: TRBJ1-5; clone size: .; D gene: .; V gene: TRBV27; CDR3 protein: CASSLSPRGMEQPQHF; CDR3 DNA: TGTGCCAGCAGTTTATCACCCCGGGGAATGGAGCAGCCCCAGCATTTT
J gene: TRBJ2-1; clone size: .; D gene: .; V gene: TRBV5-5; CDR3 protein: CASSLDMTYNEQFF; CDR3 DNA: TGTGCCAGCAGCCTAGATATGACCTACAATGAGCAGTTCTTC
J gene: TRBJ2-7; clone size: .; D gene: .; V gene: TRBV6-6; CDR3 protein: CASSYGRGTYEQYF; CDR3 DNA: TGTGCCAGCAGTTACGGGCGGGGAACCTACGAGCAGTACTTC
J gene: TRBJ2-3; clone size: .; D gene: TRBD2; V gene: TRBV28; CDR3 protein: CASSLGLAGRGADTQYF; CDR3 DNA: TGTGCCAGCAGTTTGGGACTAGCGGGGAGAGGGGCAGATACGCAGTATTTT
J gene: TRBJ2-2; clone size: .; D gene: TRBD2; V gene: TRBV15; CDR3 protein: CATHSGDGVAGELFF; CDR3 DNA: TGTGCCACTCATAGCGGGGACGGGGTCGCCGGGGAGCTGTTTTTT
J gene: TRBJ2-7; clone size: .; D gene: .; V gene: TRBV19; CDR3 protein: CASSIRWGAGYEQYF; CDR3 DNA: TGTGCCAGTAGTATCAGATGGGGGGCAGGCTACGAGCAGTACTTC
J gene: TRBJ2-7; clone size: .; D gene: TRBD1; V gene: TRBV6-1; CDR3 protein: CASTRTGFSYEQYF; CDR3 DNA: TGTGCCAGCACCCGGACAGGGTTCTCCTACGAGCAGTACTTC
J gene: TRBJ1-5; clone size: large; D gene: .; V gene: TRBV6-6; CDR3 protein: CASSYSGGNEPQHF; CDR3 DNA: TGTGCCAGCAGTTACTCTGGGGGGAATGAGCCCCAGCATTTT
J gene: TRBJ2-2; clone size: .; D gene: .; V gene: TRBV7-3; CDR3 protein: CASSLTGAEPNTGELFF; CDR3 DNA: TGTGCCAGCAGCTTAACGGGAGCGGAGCCTAACACCGGGGAGCTGTTTTTT
J gene: TRBJ2-7; clone size: .; D gene: TRBD2; V gene: TRBV4-2; CDR3 protein: CASSPAGSSYEQYF; CDR3 DNA: TGTGCCAGCAGCCCAGCGGGAAGCTCCTACGAGCAGTACTTC
J gene: TRBJ2-1; clone size: .; D gene: TRBD2; V gene: TRBV18; CDR3 protein: CASSKGTSGTTYNEQFF; CDR3 DNA: TGTGCCAGCTCAAAAGGGACTAGCGGAACGACCTACAATGAGCAGTTCTTC
J gene: TRBJ1-4; clone size: .; D gene: .; V gene: TRBV20-1; CDR3 protein: CSAQANEKLFF; CDR3 DNA: TGCAGTGCCCAAGCGAATGAAAAACTGTTTTTT
J gene: TRBJ1-6; clone size: .; D gene: .; V gene: TRBV25-1; CDR3 protein: CASSGGPSGDSPLHF; CDR3 DNA: TGTGCCAGCAGCGGGGGGCCGTCCGGAGATTCACCCCTCCACTTT
J gene: TRBJ2-1; clone size: few; D gene: .; V gene: TRBV9; CDR3 protein: CASSTNLLSGNEQFF; CDR3 DNA: TGTGCCAGCAGCACCAACCTTTTGAGTGGGAATGAGCAGTTCTTC
J gene: TRBJ2-7; clone size: .; D gene: .; V gene: TRBV5-6; CDR3 protein: CASSLTAEQYF; CDR3 DNA: TGTGCCAGCAGCTTGACGGCCGAGCAGTACTTC
J gene: TRBJ1-4; clone size: .; D gene: .; V gene: TRBV5-1; CDR3 protein: CASSLFLNRGSSNEKLFF; CDR3 DNA: TGCGCCAGCAGCTTGTTTCTAAATCGCGGCAGCTCAAATGAAAAACTGTTTTTT
J gene: TRBJ2-7; clone size: once; D gene: TRBD1; V gene: TRBV28; CDR3 protein: CASSLSRTGPYEQYF; CDR3 DNA: TGTGCCAGCAGTTTATCCCGGACAGGACCCTACGAGCAGTACTTC
J gene: TRBJ2-1; clone size: .; D gene: .; V gene: TRBV7-6; CDR3 protein: CASSMTSYNEQFF; CDR3 DNA: TGTGCCAGCAGCATGACTAGTTACAATGAGCAGTTCTTC
J gene: TRBJ2-4; clone size: .; D gene: .; V gene: TRBV11-2; CDR3 protein: CASSPAQNIQYF; CDR3 DNA: TGTGCCAGCAGCCCCGCCCAAAACATTCAGTACTTC
J gene: TRBJ2-3; clone size: .; D gene: .; V gene: TRBV29-1; CDR3 protein: CSVEGREGTDTQYF; CDR3 DNA: TGCAGCGTTGAGGGAAGGGAGGGCACAGATACGCAGTATTTT
J gene: TRBJ1-2; clone size: .; D gene: .; V gene: TRBV30; CDR3 protein: CAWSVGGGSYGYTF; CDR3 DNA: TGTGCCTGGAGTGTAGGTGGGGGAAGCTATGGCTACACCTTC
J gene: TRBJ1-1; clone size: medium-sized; D gene: .; V gene: TRBV7-8; CDR3 protein: CASSLRVSTANTEAFF; CDR3 DNA: TGTGCCAGCAGCTTACGGGTCTCGACAGCTAATACTGAAGCTTTCTTT
J gene: TRBJ1-1; clone size: .; D gene: .; V gene: TRBV15; CDR3 protein: CATSKGGHEAFF; CDR3 DNA: TGTGCCACCAGCAAAGGTGGACATGAGGCTTTCTTT
J gene: TRBJ2-2; clone size: .; D gene: .; V gene: TRBV19; CDR3 protein: CASSIRGSNTGELFF; CDR3 DNA: TGTGCCAGTAGTATAAGAGGCTCTAACACCGGGGAGCTGTTTTTT
J gene: TRBJ2-3; clone size: .; D gene: TRBD2; V gene: TRBV4-2; CDR3 protein: CASSQILAGGGDTQYF; CDR3 DNA: TGTGCCAGCAGCCAAATACTAGCGGGCGGTGGGGATACGCAGTATTTT
J gene: TRBJ2-1; clone size: .; D gene: .; V gene: TRBV4-3; CDR3 protein: CASSQTGSLGDEQFF; CDR3 DNA: TGCGCCAGCAGCCAGACAGGCTCCCTAGGGGATGAGCAGTTCTTC
J gene: TRBJ1-2; clone size: .; D gene: TRBD1; V gene: TRBV27; CDR3 protein: CASSLEGQGANYGYTF; CDR3 DNA: TGTGCCAGCAGTTTAGAAGGACAGGGAGCTAACTATGGCTACACCTTC
J gene: TRBJ1-5; clone size: .; D gene: .; V gene: TRBV2; CDR3 protein: CASSGIQPSVRPQHF; CDR3 DNA: TGTGCCAGCAGTGGGATTCAGCCGTCGGTGAGGCCCCAGCATTTT
J gene: TRBJ2-7; clone size: .; D gene: TRBD1; V gene: TRBV11-2; CDR3 protein: CASSNRDRWYF; CDR3 DNA: TGTGCCAGCAGCAATAGGGACAGGTGGTACTTC
J gene: TRBJ2-5; clone size: medium-sized; D gene: .; V gene: TRBV14; CDR3 protein: CASSQGRTGGGETQYF; CDR3 DNA: TGTGCCAGCAGCCAAGGGCGAACAGGAGGGGGAGAGACCCAGTACTTC
J gene: TRBJ2-7; clone size: .; D gene: .; V gene: TRBV11-2; CDR3 protein: CASSLGAGFSYEQYF; CDR3 DNA: TGTGCCAGCAGCTTGGGGGCGGGATTCTCCTACGAGCAGTACTTC
J gene: TRBJ1-2; clone size: .; D gene: .; V gene: TRBV30; CDR3 protein: CAWSKGTYGYTF; CDR3 DNA: TGTGCCTGGAGCAAAGGGACTTATGGCTACACCTTC
J gene: TRBJ2-2; clone size: .; D gene: .; V gene: TRBV28; CDR3 protein: CASSTPPLTSLVVELFF; CDR3 DNA: TGTGCCAGCAGCACCCCACCTCTGACATCGTTGGTTGTGGAGCTGTTTTTT